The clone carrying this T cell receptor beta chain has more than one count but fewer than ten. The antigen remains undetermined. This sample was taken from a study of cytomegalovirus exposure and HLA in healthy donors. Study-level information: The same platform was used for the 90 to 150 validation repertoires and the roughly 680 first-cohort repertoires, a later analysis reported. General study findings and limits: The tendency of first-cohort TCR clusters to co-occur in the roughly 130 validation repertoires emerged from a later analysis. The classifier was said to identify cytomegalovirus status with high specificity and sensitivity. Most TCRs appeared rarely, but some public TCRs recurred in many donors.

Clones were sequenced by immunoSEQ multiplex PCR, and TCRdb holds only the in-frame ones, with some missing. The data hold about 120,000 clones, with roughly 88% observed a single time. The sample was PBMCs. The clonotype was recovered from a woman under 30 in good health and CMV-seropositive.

The CDR3 spells CASRTEVEQYF. Written as DNA, the CDR3 is TGTGCCAGCAGAACGGAGGTCGAGCAGTACTTC. The chain has TRBV2 and TRBJ2-7; a possible D gene is TRBD2 (5 bases). CDR1 is SNHLY and CDR2 is FYNNEI in the germline V gene. The CDR3 runs to 11 residues. Trimming took off 6 bases at V and 6 bases at J, with 9 bases between the two ends.